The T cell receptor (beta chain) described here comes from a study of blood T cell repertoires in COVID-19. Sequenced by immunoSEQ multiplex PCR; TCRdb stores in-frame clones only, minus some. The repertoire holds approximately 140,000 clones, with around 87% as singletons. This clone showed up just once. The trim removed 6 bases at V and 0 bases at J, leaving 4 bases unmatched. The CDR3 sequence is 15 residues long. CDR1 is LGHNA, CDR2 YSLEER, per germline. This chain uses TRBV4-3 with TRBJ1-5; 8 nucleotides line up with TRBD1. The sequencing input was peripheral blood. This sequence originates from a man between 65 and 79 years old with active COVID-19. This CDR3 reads CASRLDRGSNQPQHF. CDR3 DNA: TGCGCCAGCAGGTTAGACAGGGGTAGCAATCAGCCCCAGCATTTT.